Following are 32 T cell receptor beta chains from one sample sequenced in a study of cytomegalovirus exposure and HLA in healthy donors. In the PCR, 60 Vbeta and 13 Jbeta primers were used. The repertoire was sequenced with immunoSEQ multiplex PCR; TCRdb's copy has only in-frame clones and lacks some. The sample shows approximately 100,000 clones, about 79% of them seen only once. Sample: PBMCs. These receptors were obtained from a man over 45 in good health and CMV-seropositive.

The rearrangement joins TRBV19 to TRBJ1-2; TRBD1 is a possible D gene (5 bases). CDR1 is LNHDA and CDR2 is SQIVND in the germline V gene (reference sequence). This CDR3 is built from 13 residues. V lost 3 bases and J lost 8, with 13 bases in between. The CDR3 reads CASSIVSRVGYTF. CDR3 coding DNA: TGTGCCAGTAGTATCGTGTCCAGGGTCGGCTACACCTTC. Drawing the rest from reference TRBV19 and TRBJ1-2, the complete variable domain is DGGITQSPKYLFRKEGQNVTLSCEQNLNHDAMYWYRQDPGQGLRLIYYSQIVNDFQKGDIAEGYSVSREKKESFPLTVTSAQKNPTAFYLCASSIVSRVGYTFGSGTRLTVV.

The V gene is TRBV5-6, the J gene TRBJ2-7; maybe TRBD1 (5 bases). Per germline, CDR1 SGHDT and CDR2 YYEEEE. V was shortened by 0 bases and J by 2 bases, with 12 bases between the two germline ends. The CDR3 runs to 15 residues. CDR3 bases: TGTGCCAGCAGCTTGGGGCAGGGCAACCCCTACGAGCAGTACTTC. This encodes CASSLGQGNPYEQYF.

This rearrangement joins TRBV5-4 to TRBJ1-2; D unresolved. Looked up from germline, CDR1 is SGHNT and CDR2 is YYREEE (reference sequence). The CDR3 loop spans 12 amino acids. The V and J ends lost 0 bases and 8 bases respectively, with 8 bases between them. The CDR3 sequence: CASSLEGGGYTF. CDR3 bases: TGTGCCAGCAGCTTGGAGGGCGGGGGCTACACCTTC.

With regard to this clone: This specimen includes other DNA sequences encoding the same CDR3. The rearrangement joins TRBV19 to TRBJ1-1; tentatively, D is TRBD1 (5 bases). CDR1 and CDR2 from the germline V gene are LNHDA and SQIVND (reference sequence). The CDR3 is 13 amino acids. The ends were cut back, 2 bases at V and 5 bases at J, with 9 bases in the middle. The CDR3: CASSIKGDTEAFF. In DNA form, the CDR3 reads TGTGCCAGTAGTATAAAAGGGGATACTGAAGCTTTCTTT.

This clone has more than one count but fewer than ten. The CDR3 loop reads CASSPTGGQNTGELFF. CDR3 sequence (DNA): TGTGCCAGCAGCCCAACAGGTGGGCAAAATACCGGGGAGCTGTTTTTT. The chain is built from TRBV5-4 and TRBJ2-2; D is perhaps TRBD1 (5 bases). Trimming stripped 4 bases from V and 5 bases from J, with 18 bases between. Germline V CDR1 and CDR2: SGHNT, YYREEE (reference sequence). This CDR3 contains 16 residues.

The chain has TRBV10-3 and TRBJ2-5; 9 bases fit TRBD2. Looked up from germline, CDR1 is ENHRY and CDR2 is SYGVKD. V dropped 4 bases and J dropped 1; count of bases not matched to a gene: 4. The CDR3 contains 15 residues. The CDR3: CAISGAGGGQETQYF. In DNA form, the CDR3 reads TGTGCCATCAGTGGGGCGGGAGGGGGCCAAGAGACCCAGTACTTC.

The rearrangement uses TRBV5-1 and TRBJ2-1, with D maybe TRBD2 (6 bases). Trimming took 4 bases from V and 9 from J, leaving 8 bases between them. Germline values: CDR1 SGHRS, CDR2 YFSETQ. The CDR3 spans 11 residues. The CDR3 DNA reads as TGCGCCAGCAGCGACGGGGGTGAGCAGTTCTTC. It encodes CASSDGGEQFF.

This clone was counted between two and nine times. V usage is TRBV2 and J usage is TRBJ2-3, with D hard to call. Germline V lookup: CDR1 SNHLY, CDR2 FYNNEI. The germline V and J ends were trimmed by 0 bases and 0 bases, with 7 bases remaining between them. The CDR3 has 15 amino acids. CDR3 DNA: TGTGCCAGCAGTGAAGCCTCACTTAGCACAGATACGCAGTATTTT. It codes for CASSEASLSTDTQYF.

The rearrangement uses TRBV7-6 and TRBJ2-5; 7 bases are shared with TRBD2. The DNA end is more similar to TRBJ2-7, so the J call may be wrong. Germline CDR1 SGHVS, CDR2 FNYEAQ. The CDR3 is made up of 15 amino acids. The CDR3 region is CASSLHHLADYEQYF. DNA for the CDR3: TGTGCCAGCAGCCTTCACCATCTAGCGGACTACGAGCAGTACTTC.

This clone appeared a few times. This chain links TRBV10-3 with TRBJ2-5; 7 bases are shared with TRBD1. Looked up from germline, CDR1 is ENHRY and CDR2 is SYGVKD. The CDR3 loop spans 15 amino acids. J was trimmed by 3 bases and V by 8 bases; bases with no gene match: 12. The CDR3 DNA sequence: TGTGCCATCGCCAAAACTGACAGGGTGGAAGAGACCCAGTACTTC. As protein: CAIAKTDRVEETQYF.

V usage is TRBV10-3 and J usage is TRBJ2-7, with TRBD1 identical over 7 bases. This CDR3 has 14 residues. Germline assignment: CDR1 ENHRY and CDR2 SYGVKD. V was pared by 6 bases and J by 2 bases, with 7 bases of the junction left unmatched. The CDR3 region has the DNA TGTGCCATCAGATCAACAGGGACAGCCTACGAGCAGTACTTC. Translation: CAIRSTGTAYEQYF.

This chain connects TRBV9 to TRBJ2-3, with 8 bases lining up with TRBD2. V lost 3 bases, J lost 10 bases, and 10 bases stayed unmatched. This CDR3 is 14 amino acids long. Per germline, CDR1 SGDLS and CDR2 YYNGEE. The CDR3 DNA sequence: TGTGCCAGCAGCGCCCAACTAGCGGAAGGAGCGCAGTATTTT. It specifies CASSAQLAEGAQYF. The full variable domain, in which reference TRBV9 and TRBJ2-3 provide the parts outside the CDR3, is DSGVTQTPKHLITATGQRVTLRCSPRSGDLSVYWYQQSLDQGLQFLIQYYNGEERAKGNILERFSAQQFPDLHSELNLSSLELGDSALYFCASSAQLAEGAQYFGPGTRLTVL.

The genes are TRBV7-6 and TRBJ2-7; D is uncertain. V gave up 3 bases and J gave up 2 bases, with 8 bases separating them. The CDR3 is made up of 13 amino acids. CDR1 and CDR2 (germline): SGHVS, FNYEAQ. CDR3 residues: CASSFDTAYEQYF. DNA for the CDR3: TGTGCCAGCAGCTTCGACACAGCCTACGAGCAGTACTTC.

CDR3 in amino acids: CASSLISAAYNEQFF. CDR3 DNA sequence: TGTGCCAGCAGTCTGATCTCGGCAGCGTACAATGAGCAGTTCTTC. This chain joins TRBV27 and TRBJ2-1; D is ambiguous. Trimming removed 5 bases at V and 4 bases at J, with 15 bases between. CDR1 and CDR2 from the germline V gene are MNHEY and SMNVEV (reference sequence). The CDR3 has 15 amino acids.

This chain joins TRBV6-6 and TRBJ2-4; 7 positions match TRBD1. CDR1 and CDR2 from the germline V gene are MNHNY and SVGAGI (reference sequence). With 0 bases clipped from V and 4 bases from J, the junction kept 3 bases outside the gene matches. The CDR3 consists of 15 residues. DNA of the CDR3: TGTGCCAGCAGTTACTCGTTCAGGGGGAAAAACATTCAGTACTTC. It is translated as CASSYSFRGKNIQYF.

The genes are TRBV11-3 and TRBJ2-1; TRBD2 matches 7 bases. Looked up from germline, CDR1 is SGHNT and CDR2 is YENEEA. The CDR3 has 16 residues. Unmatched junction bases numbered 12, after V lost 5 bases and J lost 5 bases. The chain's CDR3 is CASSPTGGRGNNEQFF. The CDR3 DNA sequence: TGTGCCAGCAGCCCAACGGGCGGGAGAGGGAACAATGAGCAGTTCTTC.

The chain links TRBV7-3 to TRBJ1-2, with a weak D call TRBD1 (6 bases). V was clipped by 5 bases and J by 5 bases, with 12 bases between them. CDR3 length equals 13 residues. CDR1 and CDR2 (germline): SGHTA, FQGTGA. The CDR3 region is CASSRGQGYGYTF. CDR3 in DNA: TGTGCCAGCAGCCGAGGGCAGGGGTATGGCTACACCTTC. The full variable domain, its missing parts supplied by reference TRBV7-3 and TRBJ1-2, is GAGVSQTPSNKVTEKGKYVELRCDPISGHTALYWYRQSLGQGPEFLIYFQGTGAADDSGLPNDRFFAVRPEGSVSTLKIQRTERGDSAVYLCASSRGQGYGYTFGSGTRLTVV.

As for this clone: A junction end diverges from the germline sequence, so it may reflect a read error. The V gene is TRBV2, the J gene TRBJ1-4; the match to TRBD1 covers 9 bases. CDR1 and CDR2 (germline): SNHLY, FYNNEI. The CDR3 consists of 15 residues. The CDR3 nucleotides read TGTGCCAGCAGTGTGACCGGGACAGGGAATGAAAAACTGTTTTTC. Its translation is CASSVTGTGNEKLFF.

The rearrangement uses TRBV19 and TRBJ1-2; 12 bases are a match to TRBD1. Germline V gene sequence: CDR1 LNHDA, CDR2 SQIVND (reference sequence). The CDR3 contains 15 residues. The V gene end was trimmed by 4 bases and the J gene end by 6 bases; junction bases not matched to a gene: 6. This CDR3 is CASSRDRGRTHGYTF. The DNA for the CDR3 is TGTGCCAGTAGTAGGGACAGGGGGCGAACCCATGGCTACACCTTC. Variable domain in full (rest from reference TRBV19 and TRBJ1-2): DGGITQSPKYLFRKEGQNVTLSCEQNLNHDAMYWYRQDPGQGLRLIYYSQIVNDFQKGDIAEGYSVSREKKESFPLTVTSAQKNPTAFYLCASSRDRGRTHGYTFGSGTRLTVV.

The chain is built from TRBV14 and TRBJ2-1; 8 positions agree with TRBD2. Germline CDR1 reads SGHDN; CDR2 reads FVKESK. This CDR3 region has 16 residues. With 0 bases clipped from V and 4 bases from J, the junction kept 5 bases outside the gene matches. The CDR3 region has the DNA TGTGCCAGCAGCCAAGAACGGGGGGGATTTTACAATGAGCAGTTCTTC. Amino acid sequence: CASSQERGGFYNEQFF.

The chain couples TRBV4-2 to TRBJ2-7; TRBD2 agrees at 12 bases. Germline CDR1 reads LGHNA; CDR2 reads YNFKEQ. V lost 4 bases and J lost 4; bases outside the gene matches: 5. The CDR3 contains 15 residues. The CDR3, as DNA: TGTGCCAGCAGCCTAGGGACTAGCGGGTCTTACGAGCAGTACTTC. This encodes CASSLGTSGSYEQYF.

The CDR3 sequence is CAISERGASSTDTQYF. DNA for the CDR3: TGTGCCATCAGTGAGCGGGGGGCTTCTAGCACAGATACGCAGTATTTT. The chain links TRBV10-3 to TRBJ2-3, with D perhaps matching TRBD2 (7 bases). The CDR3 totals 16 residues. V lost 2 bases to trimming and J lost 0 bases, with 12 bases between them. CDR1 is ENHRY, CDR2 SYGVKD, per germline.

The chain couples TRBV15 to TRBJ2-3; 8 bases match TRBD2. Germline CDR1 and CDR2: LNHNV and YYDKDF (reference sequence). The V and J ends lost 1 base and 0 bases, in that order; junction bases with no gene match: 6. The CDR3 length is 17 residues. The CDR3 sequence is CATSRVTGGPSTDTQYF. In nucleotides, the CDR3 is TGTGCCACCAGCAGAGTAACGGGAGGGCCAAGCACAGATACGCAGTATTTT.

The chain joins TRBV5-1 to TRBJ2-1; 7 positions agree with TRBD2. There are 18 residues in the CDR3. The germline V gene has CDR1 SGHRS and CDR2 YFSETQ. J was trimmed by 1 base and V by 5 bases; bases with no gene match: 15. The CDR3 loop is CASSLGGGAALSYNEQFF. CDR3 in DNA: TGCGCCAGCAGTCTGGGGGGGGGAGCGGCCCTTTCCTACAATGAGCAGTTCTTC.

Only a few counts were recorded for this clone. V and J are TRBV7-3 and TRBJ2-5; maybe TRBD2 (6 bases). Per germline, CDR1 SGHTA and CDR2 FQGTGA. The CDR3 sequence is 11 residues long. Trimming took off 4 bases at V and 14 bases at J, with 14 bases between the two ends. The CDR3 DNA is TGTGCCAGCAGCTCCGGAGGGCTAGCCTACTTC. This encodes CASSSGGLAYF.

The chain uses TRBV5-1 and TRBJ2-7, with a weak D call TRBD2 (5 bases). Trimming left V 6 bases short and J 6 bases short, with 13 bases between. The germline CDR1 and CDR2 sequences are SGHRS and YFSETQ. The CDR3 is 12 residues long. Here the CDR3 reads CASTNGISEQYF. The CDR3 region has the DNA TGCGCCAGCACGAACGGGATCTCCGAGCAGTACTTC.

The V call is TRBV5-1, the J call TRBJ1-1; D remains ambiguous. There are 14 residues in the CDR3. Between the trimmed V and J ends, which lost 4 bases and 4 bases, there was a span of 14 bases. In germline, CDR1 is SGHRS, CDR2 YFSETQ. Here the CDR3 reads CASSPAPSGTEAFF. The CDR3 DNA reads as TGCGCCAGCAGCCCGGCCCCGTCGGGCACTGAAGCTTTCTTT. Full variable domain (missing parts from reference TRBV5-1 and TRBJ1-1): KAGVTQTPRYLIKTRGQQVTLSCSPISGHRSVSWYQQTPGQGLQFLFEYFSETQRNKGNFPGRFSGRQFSNSRSEMNVSTLELGDSALYLCASSPAPSGTEAFFGQGTRLTVV.

The chain combines TRBV11-2 with TRBJ2-2, with D perhaps matching TRBD2 (6 bases). Germline CDR1 and CDR2: SGHAT and FQNNGV. The CDR3 is made up of 17 amino acids. V gave up 1 base and J gave up 3 bases, with 15 bases separating them. The CDR3 sequence: CASSLVGSGVYTGELFF. The CDR3 DNA is TGTGCCAGCAGCTTAGTGGGGTCGGGAGTTTACACCGGGGAGCTGTTTTTT.

This clone was seen only a few times. V usage is TRBV6-1 and J usage is TRBJ1-5; D unclear. This CDR3 spans 14 amino acids. CDR1 and CDR2 (germline): MNHNS, SASEGT. Trimming took off 9 bases at V and 2 bases at J, with 14 bases between the two ends. Written as DNA, the CDR3 is TGTGCCAGAGACTCGTTCGAAGGCAATCAGCCCCAGCATTTT. This codes for CARDSFEGNQPQHF.

The CDR3 reads CASSGTGNQPQHF. The CDR3 nucleotides are TGTGCCAGCAGCGGGACAGGGAATCAGCCCCAGCATTTT. The chain carries TRBV9 and TRBJ1-5, with 8 positions matching TRBD1. The CDR3 is made up of 13 amino acids. CDR1 is SGDLS and CDR2 is YYNGEE in the germline V gene. J was trimmed by 4 bases and V by 3 bases; bases with no gene match: 0.

About this clone itself: A junction end diverges from the germline sequence, so it may reflect a read error. V usage is TRBV5-1 and J usage is TRBJ1-2, with 7 positions matching TRBD1. Germline V gene sequence: CDR1 SGHRS, CDR2 YFSETQ. The CDR3 covers 15 residues. The CDR3 DNA sequence: TGCACCAGCAGCAACCTAGACAGGGAGAACTATGGCTACACCTTC. This codes for CTSSNLDRENYGYTF.

V usage is TRBV10-3 and J usage is TRBJ2-3, with a tentative D call TRBD1 (6 bases). This CDR3 region has 12 residues. Germline V gene data show CDR1 as ENHRY and CDR2 as SYGVKD. Trimming left V 7 bases short and J 4 bases short, with 9 bases between. CDR3 in amino acids: CAITGDPDTQYF. As DNA, the CDR3 is TGTGCCATCACAGGGGACCCAGATACGCAGTATTTT.